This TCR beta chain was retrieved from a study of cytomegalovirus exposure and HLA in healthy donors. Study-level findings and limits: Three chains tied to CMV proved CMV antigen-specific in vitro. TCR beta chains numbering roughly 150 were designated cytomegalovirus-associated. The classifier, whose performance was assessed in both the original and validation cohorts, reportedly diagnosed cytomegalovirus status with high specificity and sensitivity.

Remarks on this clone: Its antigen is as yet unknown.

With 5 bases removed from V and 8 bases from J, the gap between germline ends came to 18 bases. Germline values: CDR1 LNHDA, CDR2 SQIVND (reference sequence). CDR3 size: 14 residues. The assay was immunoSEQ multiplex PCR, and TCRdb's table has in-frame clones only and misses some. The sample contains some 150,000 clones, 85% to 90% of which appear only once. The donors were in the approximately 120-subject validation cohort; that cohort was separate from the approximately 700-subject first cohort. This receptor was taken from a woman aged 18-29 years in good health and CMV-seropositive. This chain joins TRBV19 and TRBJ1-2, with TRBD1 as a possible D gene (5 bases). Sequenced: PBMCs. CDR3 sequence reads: CASSAGEPPRGYTF. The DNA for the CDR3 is TGTGCCAGTAGTGCGGGGGAACCCCCGAGGGGCTACACCTTC.